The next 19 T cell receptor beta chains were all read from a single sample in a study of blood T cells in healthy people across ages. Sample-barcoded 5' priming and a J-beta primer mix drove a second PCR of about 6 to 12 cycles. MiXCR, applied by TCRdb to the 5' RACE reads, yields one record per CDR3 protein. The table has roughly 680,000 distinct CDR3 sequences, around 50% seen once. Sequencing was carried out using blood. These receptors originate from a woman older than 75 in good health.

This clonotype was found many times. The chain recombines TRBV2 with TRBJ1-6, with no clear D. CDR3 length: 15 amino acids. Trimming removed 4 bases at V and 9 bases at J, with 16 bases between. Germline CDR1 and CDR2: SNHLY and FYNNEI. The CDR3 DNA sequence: TGTGCCAGCAGTGCTTACGCCAGTCACGGTTCACCCCTCCACTTT. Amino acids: CASSAYASHGSPLHF.

CDR3 coding DNA: TGTGCCAGCAGCCAAAAGGGACTAGCGTTGTCGGATACGCAGTATTTT. Protein product: CASSQKGLALSDTQYF. The rearrangement uses TRBV14 and TRBJ2-3; 10 bases fit TRBD2. V lost 2 bases to trimming and J lost 6 bases; unmatched junction nucleotides: 8. Germline lookup yields CDR1 SGHDN and CDR2 FVKESK. CDR3 size: 16 residues.

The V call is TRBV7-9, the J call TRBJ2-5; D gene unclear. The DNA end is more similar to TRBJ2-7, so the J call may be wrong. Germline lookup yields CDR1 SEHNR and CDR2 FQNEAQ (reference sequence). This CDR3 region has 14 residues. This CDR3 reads CASSPSRATYEQYF. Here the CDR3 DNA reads TGTGCCAGCAGCCCTAGTAGGGCCACTTACGAGCAGTACTTC.

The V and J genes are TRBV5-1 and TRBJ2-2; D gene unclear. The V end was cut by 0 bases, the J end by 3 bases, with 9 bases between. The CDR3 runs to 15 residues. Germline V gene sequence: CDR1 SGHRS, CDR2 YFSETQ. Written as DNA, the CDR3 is TGCGCCAGCAGCTTGGACGGACCGGACACCGGGGAGCTGTTTTTT. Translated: CASSLDGPDTGELFF.

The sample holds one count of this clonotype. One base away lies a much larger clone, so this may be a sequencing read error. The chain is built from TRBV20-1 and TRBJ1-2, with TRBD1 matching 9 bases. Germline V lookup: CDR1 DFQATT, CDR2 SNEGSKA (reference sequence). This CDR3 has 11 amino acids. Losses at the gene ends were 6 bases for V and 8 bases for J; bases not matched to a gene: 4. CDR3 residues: CSARQGEGYTF. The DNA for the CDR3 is TGCAGTGCACGACAGGGGGAAGGCTACACCTTC.

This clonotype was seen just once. The CDR3 DNA reads TGCGCCAGCAGCCAAGAGCGACTGATTCGGGGGGGAGTTTCAGCAGATACGCAGTATTTT. Encoded protein: CASSQERLIRGGVSADTQYF. V is TRBV4-3 and J is TRBJ2-3; TRBD2 matches at 8 bases. The CDR3 runs to 20 residues. Germline CDR1 reads LGHNA; CDR2 reads YSLEER. V trimming: 0 bases; J trimming: 4 bases; junction bases outside the gene matches: 18.

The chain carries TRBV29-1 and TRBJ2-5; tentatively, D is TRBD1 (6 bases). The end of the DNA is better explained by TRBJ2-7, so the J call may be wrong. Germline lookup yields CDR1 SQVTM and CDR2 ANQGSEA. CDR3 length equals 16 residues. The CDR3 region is CSVEEGRGPGPYEQYF. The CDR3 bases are TGCAGCGTTGAAGAAGGCAGGGGTCCGGGGCCTTACGAGCAGTACTTC.

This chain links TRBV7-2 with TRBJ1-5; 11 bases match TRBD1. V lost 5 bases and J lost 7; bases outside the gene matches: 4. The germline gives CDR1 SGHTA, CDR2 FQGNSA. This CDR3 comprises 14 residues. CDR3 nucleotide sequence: TGTGCCAGCAGCCGGACAGGGGGCTACCAGCCCCAGCATTTT. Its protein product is CASSRTGGYQPQHF.

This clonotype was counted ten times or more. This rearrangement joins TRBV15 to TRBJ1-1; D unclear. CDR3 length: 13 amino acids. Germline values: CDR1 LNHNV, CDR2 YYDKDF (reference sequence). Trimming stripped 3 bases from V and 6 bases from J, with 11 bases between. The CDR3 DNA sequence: TGTGCCACCAGCAGTCATTTGGGCGCTGAAGCTTTCTTT. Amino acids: CATSSHLGAEAFF. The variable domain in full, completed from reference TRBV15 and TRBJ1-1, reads DAMVIQNPRYQVTQFGKPVTLSCSQTLNHNVMYWYQQKSSQAPKLLFHYYDKDFNNEADTPDNFQSRRPNTSFCFLDIRSPGLGDTAMYLCATSSHLGAEAFFGQGTRLTVV.

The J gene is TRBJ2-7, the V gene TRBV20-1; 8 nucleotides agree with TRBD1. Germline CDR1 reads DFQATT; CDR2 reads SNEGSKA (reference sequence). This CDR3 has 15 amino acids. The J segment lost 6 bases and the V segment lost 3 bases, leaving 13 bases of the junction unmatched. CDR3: CSASALRQGTAEQYF. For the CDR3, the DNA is TGCAGTGCTAGTGCGCTTAGACAGGGGACCGCCGAGCAGTACTTC.

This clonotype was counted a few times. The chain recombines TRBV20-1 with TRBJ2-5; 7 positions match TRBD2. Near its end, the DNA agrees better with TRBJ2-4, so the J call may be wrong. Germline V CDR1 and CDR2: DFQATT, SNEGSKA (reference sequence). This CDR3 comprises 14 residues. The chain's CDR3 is CSAPKRGWGNIQYF. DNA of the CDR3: TGCAGTGCTCCCAAGCGGGGCTGGGGGAACATTCAGTACTTC.

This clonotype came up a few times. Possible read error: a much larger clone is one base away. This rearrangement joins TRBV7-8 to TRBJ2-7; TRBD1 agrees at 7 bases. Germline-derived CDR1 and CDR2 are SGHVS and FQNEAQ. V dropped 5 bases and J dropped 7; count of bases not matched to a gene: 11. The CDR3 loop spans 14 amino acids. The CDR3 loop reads CASSRQGVYNEQYF. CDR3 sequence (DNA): TGTGCCAGCAGCCGTCAGGGGGTTTACAATGAGCAGTACTTC.

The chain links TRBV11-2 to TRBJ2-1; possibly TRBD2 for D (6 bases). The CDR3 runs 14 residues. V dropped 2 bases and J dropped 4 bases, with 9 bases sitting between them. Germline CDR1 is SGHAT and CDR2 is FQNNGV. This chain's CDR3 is CASSLRRGYNEQFF. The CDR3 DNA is TGTGCCAGCAGCTTAAGGAGGGGATACAATGAGCAGTTCTTC.

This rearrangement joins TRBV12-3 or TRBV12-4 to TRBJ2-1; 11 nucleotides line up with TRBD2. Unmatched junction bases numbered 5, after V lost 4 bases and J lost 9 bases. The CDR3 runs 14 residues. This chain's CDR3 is CASSSLAGVREQFF. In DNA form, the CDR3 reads TGTGCCAGCAGTTCACTAGCGGGAGTTCGTGAGCAGTTCTTC.

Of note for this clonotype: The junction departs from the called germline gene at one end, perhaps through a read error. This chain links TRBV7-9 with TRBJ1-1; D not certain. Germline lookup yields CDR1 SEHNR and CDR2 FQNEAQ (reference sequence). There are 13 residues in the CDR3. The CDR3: CAGSLQPNTEAFF. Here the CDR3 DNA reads TGTGCCGGCAGCTTGCAACCGAACACTGAAGCTTTCTTT. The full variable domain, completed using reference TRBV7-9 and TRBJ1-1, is DTGVSQNPRHKITKRGQNVTFRCDPISEHNRLYWYRQTLGQGPEFLTYFQNEAQLEKSRLLSDRFSAERPKGSFSTLEIQRTEQGDSAMYLCAGSLQPNTEAFFGQGTRLTVV.

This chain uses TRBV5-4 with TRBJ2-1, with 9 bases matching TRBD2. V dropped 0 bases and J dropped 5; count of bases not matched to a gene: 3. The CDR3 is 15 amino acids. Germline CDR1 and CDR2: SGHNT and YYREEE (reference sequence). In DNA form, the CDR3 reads TGTGCCAGCAGCTTGGTAGCGGGGGATAACAATGAGCAGTTCTTC. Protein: CASSLVAGDNNEQFF.

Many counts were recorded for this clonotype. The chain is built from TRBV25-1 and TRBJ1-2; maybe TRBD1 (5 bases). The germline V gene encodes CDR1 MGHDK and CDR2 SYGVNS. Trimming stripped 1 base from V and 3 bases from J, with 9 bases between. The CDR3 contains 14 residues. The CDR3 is CASSESGGYYGYTF. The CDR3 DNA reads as TGTGCCAGCAGTGAATCGGGGGGGTACTATGGCTACACCTTC.

The CDR3 here is CASSSPGDRGYGYTF. As DNA, the CDR3 is TGTGCCAGCAGTTCCCCAGGGGACAGAGGTTATGGCTACACCTTC. J is TRBJ1-2 and V is TRBV27, with TRBD1 matching 7 bases. The junction had 10 bases not matched to a gene; V was cut back by 4 bases and J by 5 bases. The CDR3 runs 15 residues. CDR1 MNHEY and CDR2 SMNVEV come from the germline V gene (reference sequence).

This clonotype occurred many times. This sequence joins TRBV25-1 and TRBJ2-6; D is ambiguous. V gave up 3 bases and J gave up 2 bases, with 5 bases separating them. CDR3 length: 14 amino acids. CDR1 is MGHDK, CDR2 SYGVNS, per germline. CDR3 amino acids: CASSDVTGANVLTF. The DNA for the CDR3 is TGTGCCAGCAGTGACGTTACTGGGGCCAACGTCCTGACTTTC.